This record covers a single T cell receptor (beta chain). What it binds is unknown. The sample comes from a study of cytomegalovirus exposure and HLA in healthy donors. Across the whole study: An early release of data contained about 85 million unique TCRs, which came from HLA-typed donors. General observations from the study: In a later analysis, TCR beta V- and J-gene trimming was associated with a missense DCLRE1C variant.

There are 15 residues in the CDR3. In germline, CDR1 is MNHEY, CDR2 SVGAGI. V was shortened by 2 bases and J by 2 bases, with 12 bases between the two germline ends. Donors showed nominal health when sampled, although they likely had unrecorded immune exposures. PCR employed 60 Vbeta and 13 Jbeta primers. As processed by the authors: Around 10 million of the roughly 80 million unique TCR beta chains counted in a later analysis were shared. Assay: immunoSEQ multiplex PCR; the TCRdb copy retains only in-frame clones and omits some. For V, J and clone size, that table is used; D and trimming come from the DNA. The table includes 150,000 to 200,000 clones, roughly 87% detected once.

The chain has TRBV6-5 and TRBJ1-2; the D is unclear. The sequencing input was PBMCs. The receptor was isolated from a girl less than two years old in good health and CMV-seronegative. The DNA for the CDR3 is TGTGCCAGCAGTTACGGTGGCATGACAAACTATGGCTACACCTTC. Translating gives CASSYGGMTNYGYTF.